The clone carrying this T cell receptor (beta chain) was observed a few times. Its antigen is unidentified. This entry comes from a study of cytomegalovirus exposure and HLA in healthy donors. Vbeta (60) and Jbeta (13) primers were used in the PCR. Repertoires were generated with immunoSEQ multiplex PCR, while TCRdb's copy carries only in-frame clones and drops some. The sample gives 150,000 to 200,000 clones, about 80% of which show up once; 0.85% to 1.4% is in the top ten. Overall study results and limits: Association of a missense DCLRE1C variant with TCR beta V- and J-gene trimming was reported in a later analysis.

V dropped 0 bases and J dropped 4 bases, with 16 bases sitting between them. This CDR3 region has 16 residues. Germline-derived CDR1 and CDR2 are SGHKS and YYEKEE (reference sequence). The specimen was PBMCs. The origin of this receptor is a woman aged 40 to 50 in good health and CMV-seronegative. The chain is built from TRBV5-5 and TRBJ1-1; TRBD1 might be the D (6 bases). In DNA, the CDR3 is TGTGCCAGCAGCTTGGTTCGGGGGGCAAGGGCCACTGAAGCTTTCTTT. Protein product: CASSLVRGARATEAFF.